This T cell receptor beta chain was retrieved from a study of early T cells in non-severe SARS-CoV-2 infection (dated by TCRdb to the early 2020s). With respect to the entire study: TCR sequencing used bulk RNA from unsorted whole blood, so alpha and beta chains could not be paired.

Set within a cohort of healthcare workers in London, UK, this nested case-control study involved weekly PCR testing of nasopharyngeal swabs along with blood sampling. Healthcare workers were recruited during the week of the UK lockdown, between 23 and 31 March 2020, and followed weekly for up to roughly 15 weeks. This clonotype was detected ten times or more. The target of this receptor is not known. Base qualities are not at hand, and no much larger clone is one base apart. Receptor libraries were prepared by 5' RACE. The sequencer listed for this sample is NextSeq 500. In the TCR library protocol, unique molecular identifiers were attached to individual cDNA molecules to correct for PCR bias and sequencing error. Both TCR alpha and beta chains were sequenced, and tight co-correlation was observed between alpha and beta sequence abundances in each sample. On the study's bioinformatics: V gene, J gene and CDR3 annotation of TCR sequences was performed with Decombinator V4. Expanded TCRs were defined as changing significantly between any two time points under a Poisson model with p below 0.0001. TCR abundances were normalised to the total number of TCRs sequenced in each sample and reported as counts per million. TRAV1-2 paired with TRAJ12, TRAJ20 or TRAJ33 defined MAIT TCRs, while TRAV10 paired with TRAJ18 defined iNKT TCRs. VDJdb, accessed 1 November 2021, was searched for CMV, EBV and SARS-CoV-2 annotated TCRs, excluding TCRs annotated for multiple antigens. TCRdb itself trimmed the public reads at Q25 with fastp, ran MiXCR and retained productive beta chains. Each CDR3 protein appears once, grouped with its most common genes and DNA. The authors' filters were not applied to this entry. This sample has around 66,000 distinct CDR3 sequences in its table, and 5.9% of those were observed once. The top ten constitute more than 3% of the sample.

Via the germline V gene (reference sequence), CDR1 is MNHEY and CDR2 SMNVEV. The CDR3, cysteine through phenylalanine, is 14 amino acids long. The DNA shown is the 42-base CDR3, in frame from base 1. The V and J ends are trimmed by 6 bases and 8 bases, leaving 17 bases between them. Beyond this particular receptor, the publication reports: Matching against VDJdb was skewed toward anti-spike CD8 responses, likely underestimated virus-specific expansions, and missed private and CD4 specificities.

The receptor was derived from an adult who was a healthcare worker with PCR-confirmed SARS-CoV-2 infection or an uninfected control (not recorded which). The specimen comprised whole blood, sampled at baseline. The V gene is TRBV27 and the J gene is TRBJ2-1, with the identity of the D gene unclear. This receptor has the CDR3 CASRPDVGGDEQFF. The nucleotides read TGTGCCAGCAGACCCGATGTAGGTGGGGATGAGCAGTTCTTC.